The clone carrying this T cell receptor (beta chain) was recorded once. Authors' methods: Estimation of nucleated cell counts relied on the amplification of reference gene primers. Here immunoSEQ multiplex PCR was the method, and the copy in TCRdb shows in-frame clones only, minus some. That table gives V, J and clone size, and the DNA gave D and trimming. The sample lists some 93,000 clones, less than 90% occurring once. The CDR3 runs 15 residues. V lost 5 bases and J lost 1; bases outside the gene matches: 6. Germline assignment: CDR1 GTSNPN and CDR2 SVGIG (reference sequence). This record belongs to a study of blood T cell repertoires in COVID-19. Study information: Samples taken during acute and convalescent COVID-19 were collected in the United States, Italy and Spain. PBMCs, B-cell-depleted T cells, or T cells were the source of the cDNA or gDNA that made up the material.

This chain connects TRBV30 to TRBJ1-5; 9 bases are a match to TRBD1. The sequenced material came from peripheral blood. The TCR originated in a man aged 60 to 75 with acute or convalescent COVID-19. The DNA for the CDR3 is TGTGCCTGGGCACAGGGGGCCGCGAGCAATCAGCCCCAGCATTTT. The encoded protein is CAWAQGAASNQPQHF.